This paragraph reports one T cell receptor beta chain. This specimen comes from a study of blood T cell repertoires in COVID-19. Study context: Samples came from the United States, Italy and Spain, spanning acute and convalescent COVID-19. PBMCs, B-cell-depleted T cells, or T cells were the source of the cDNA or gDNA that made up the material.

This CDR3 region has 14 residues. The J segment lost 4 bases and the V segment lost 4 bases, leaving 3 bases of the junction unmatched. Germline loops: CDR1 MGHDK, CDR2 SYGVNS. In the study's own analysis: Reference gene primer amplification gave estimated nucleated cell counts. Produced via immunoSEQ multiplex PCR; TCRdb's table is partial and in-frame only. The D gene and trimming were derived from the DNA, and the V and J assignments and clone size from that table. The sample lists about 99,000 clones; about four fifths were seen once. Material for sequencing was peripheral blood. The receptor was isolated from a man in his 70s with active or convalescent COVID-19. The gene calls are TRBV25-1 and TRBJ1-4; TRBD1 aligns across 7 bases. The CDR3 region is CASSGTGYNEKLFF. CDR3 DNA: TGTGCCAGCAGTGGGACAGGCTATAATGAAAAACTGTTTTTT.